Listed here is a single TCR beta chain. The CDR3 extends over 14 amino acids. In germline, CDR1 is MNHEY, CDR2 SMNVEV (reference sequence). V lost 6 bases, J lost 7 bases, and 18 bases lay in between. The data belong to a study of blood T cell repertoires in COVID-19. The repertoire was sequenced with immunoSEQ multiplex PCR; TCRdb's copy has only in-frame clones and lacks some. The sample carries roughly 150,000 clones, 70% to 85% recorded once. Sequenced sample: PBMCs or T cells enriched from blood (not recorded which). The sequence derives from a woman under 30 who had been exposed to COVID-19. The chain recombines TRBV27 with TRBJ2-5; a possible D gene is TRBD2 (6 bases). This chain's CDR3 is CASSSLGGKMTQYF. The CDR3 DNA reads TGTGCCAGCAGCTCGTTGGGGGGAAAGATGACCCAGTACTTC.